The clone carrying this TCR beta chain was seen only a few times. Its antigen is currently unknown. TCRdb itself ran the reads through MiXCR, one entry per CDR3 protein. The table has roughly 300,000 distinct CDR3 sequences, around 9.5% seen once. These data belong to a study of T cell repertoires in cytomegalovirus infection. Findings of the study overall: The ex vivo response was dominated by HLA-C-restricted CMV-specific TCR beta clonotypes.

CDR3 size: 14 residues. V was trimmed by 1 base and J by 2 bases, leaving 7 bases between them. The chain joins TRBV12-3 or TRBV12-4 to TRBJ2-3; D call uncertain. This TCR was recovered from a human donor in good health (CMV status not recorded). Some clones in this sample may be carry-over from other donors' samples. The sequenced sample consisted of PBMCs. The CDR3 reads CASSLVAPTDTQYF. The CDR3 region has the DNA TGTGCCAGCAGTTTAGTCGCACCCACAGATACGCAGTATTTT.